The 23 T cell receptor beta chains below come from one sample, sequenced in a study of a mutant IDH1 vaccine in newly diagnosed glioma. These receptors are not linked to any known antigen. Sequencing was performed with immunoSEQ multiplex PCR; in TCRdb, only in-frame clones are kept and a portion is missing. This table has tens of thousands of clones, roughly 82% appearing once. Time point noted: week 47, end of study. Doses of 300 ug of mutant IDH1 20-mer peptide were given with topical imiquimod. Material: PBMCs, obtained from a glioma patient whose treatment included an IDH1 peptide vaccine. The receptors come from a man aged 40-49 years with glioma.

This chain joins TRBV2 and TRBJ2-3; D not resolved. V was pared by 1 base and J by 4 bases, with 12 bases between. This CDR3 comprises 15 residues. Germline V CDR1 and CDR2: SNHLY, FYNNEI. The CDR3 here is CASSEVRGSPDTQYF. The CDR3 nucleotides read TGTGCCAGCAGTGAAGTAAGAGGTAGCCCAGATACGCAGTATTTT. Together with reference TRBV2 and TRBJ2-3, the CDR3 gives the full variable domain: EPEVTQTPSHQVTQMGQEVILRCVPISNHLYFYWYRQILGQKVEFLVSFYNNEISEKSEIFDDQFSVERPDGSNFTLKIRSTKLEDSAMYFCASSEVRGSPDTQYFGPGTRLTVL.

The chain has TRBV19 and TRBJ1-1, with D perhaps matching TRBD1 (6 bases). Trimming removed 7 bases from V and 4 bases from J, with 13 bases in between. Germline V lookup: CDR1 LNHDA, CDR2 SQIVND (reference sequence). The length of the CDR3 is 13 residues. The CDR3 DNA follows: TGTGCCAGTAATAGAGGGGGGAGCACTGAAGCTTTCTTT. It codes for CASNRGGSTEAFF.

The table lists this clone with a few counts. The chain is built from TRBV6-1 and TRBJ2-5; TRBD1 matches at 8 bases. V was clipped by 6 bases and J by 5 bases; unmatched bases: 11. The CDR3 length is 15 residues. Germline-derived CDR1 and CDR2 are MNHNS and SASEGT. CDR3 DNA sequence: TGTGCCAGCAGCCAAAACAGGGGGTACGGGGAGACCCAGTACTTC. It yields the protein CASSQNRGYGETQYF.

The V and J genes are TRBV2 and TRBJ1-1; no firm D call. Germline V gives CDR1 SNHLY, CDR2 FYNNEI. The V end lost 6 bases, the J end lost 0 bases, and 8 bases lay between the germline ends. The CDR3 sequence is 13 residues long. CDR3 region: CASRANMNTEAFF. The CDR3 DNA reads TGTGCCAGCAGAGCAAATATGAACACTGAAGCTTTCTTT.

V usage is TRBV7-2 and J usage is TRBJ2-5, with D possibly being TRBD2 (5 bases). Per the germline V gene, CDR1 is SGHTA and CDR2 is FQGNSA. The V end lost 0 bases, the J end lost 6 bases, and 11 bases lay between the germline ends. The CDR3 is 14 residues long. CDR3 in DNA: TGTGCCAGCAGCTTAGCGGGTTGGAGGCAGACCCAGTACTTC. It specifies CASSLAGWRQTQYF.

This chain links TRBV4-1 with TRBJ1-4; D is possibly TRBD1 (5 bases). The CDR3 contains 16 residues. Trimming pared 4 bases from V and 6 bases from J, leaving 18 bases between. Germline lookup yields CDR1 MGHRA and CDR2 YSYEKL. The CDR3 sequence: CASSRPRGVGDEKLFF. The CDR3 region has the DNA TGCGCCAGCAGCCGGCCGCGAGGGGTCGGGGATGAAAAACTGTTTTTT.

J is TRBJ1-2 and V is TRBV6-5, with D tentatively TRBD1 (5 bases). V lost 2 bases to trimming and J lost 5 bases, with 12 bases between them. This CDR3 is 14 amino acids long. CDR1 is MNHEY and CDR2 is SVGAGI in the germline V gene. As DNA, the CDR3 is TGTGCCAGCAGTTACAAGGGGCTGGAATATGGCTACACCTTC. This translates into CASSYKGLEYGYTF.

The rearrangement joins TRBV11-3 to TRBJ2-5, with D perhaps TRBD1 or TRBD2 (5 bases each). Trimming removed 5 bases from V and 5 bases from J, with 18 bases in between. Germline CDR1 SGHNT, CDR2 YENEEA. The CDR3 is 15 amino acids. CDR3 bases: TGTGCCAGCAGCCAGGGAGTGGCGGTCGGGGAGACCCAGTACTTC. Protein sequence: CASSQGVAVGETQYF.

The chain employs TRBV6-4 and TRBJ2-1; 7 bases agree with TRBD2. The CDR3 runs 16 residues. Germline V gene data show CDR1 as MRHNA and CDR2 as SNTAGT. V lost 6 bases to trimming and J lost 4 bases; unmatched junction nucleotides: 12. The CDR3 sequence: CASSEYASGLYNEQFF. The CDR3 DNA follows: TGTGCCAGCAGCGAATACGCTAGCGGCTTGTACAATGAGCAGTTCTTC.

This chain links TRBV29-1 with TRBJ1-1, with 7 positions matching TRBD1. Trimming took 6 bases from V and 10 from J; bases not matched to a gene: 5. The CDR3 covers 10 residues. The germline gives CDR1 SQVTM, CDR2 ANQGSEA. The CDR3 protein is CSVQQGRAFF. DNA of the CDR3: TGCAGCGTCCAACAGGGGAGAGCTTTCTTT.

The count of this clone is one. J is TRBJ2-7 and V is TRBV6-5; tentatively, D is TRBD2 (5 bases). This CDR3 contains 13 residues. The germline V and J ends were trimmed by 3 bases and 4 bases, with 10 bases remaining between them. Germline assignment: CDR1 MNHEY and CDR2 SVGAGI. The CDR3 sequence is CASSYTERYEQYF. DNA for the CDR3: TGTGCCAGCAGTTATACGGAGCGGTACGAGCAGTACTTC.

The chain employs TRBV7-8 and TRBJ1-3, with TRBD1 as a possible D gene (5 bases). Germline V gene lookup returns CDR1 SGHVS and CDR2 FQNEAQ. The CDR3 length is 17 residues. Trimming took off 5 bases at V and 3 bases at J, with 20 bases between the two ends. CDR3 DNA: TGTGCCAGCAGCGCCCGGGACCGCTTTCTGGTTGGAAACACCATATATTTT. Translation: CASSARDRFLVGNTIYF.

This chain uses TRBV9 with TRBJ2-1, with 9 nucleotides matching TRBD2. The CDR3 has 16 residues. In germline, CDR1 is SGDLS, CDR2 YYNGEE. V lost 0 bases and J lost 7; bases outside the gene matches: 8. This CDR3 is CASSVDPAGGRNEQFF. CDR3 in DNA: TGTGCCAGCAGCGTAGACCCCGCGGGAGGGCGTAATGAGCAGTTCTTC.

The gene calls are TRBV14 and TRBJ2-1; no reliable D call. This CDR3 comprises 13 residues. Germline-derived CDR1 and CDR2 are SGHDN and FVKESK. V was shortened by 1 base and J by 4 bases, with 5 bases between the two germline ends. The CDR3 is CASSQGPYNEQFF. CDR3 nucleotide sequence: TGTGCCAGCAGCCAAGGCCCTTACAATGAGCAGTTCTTC.

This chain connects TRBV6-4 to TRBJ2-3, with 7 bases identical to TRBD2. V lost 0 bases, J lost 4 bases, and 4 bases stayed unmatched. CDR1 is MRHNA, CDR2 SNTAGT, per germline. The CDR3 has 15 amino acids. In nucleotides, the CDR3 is TGTGCCAGCAGTGACTCTGGCGGGAGCGCAGATACGCAGTATTTT. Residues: CASSDSGGSADTQYF.

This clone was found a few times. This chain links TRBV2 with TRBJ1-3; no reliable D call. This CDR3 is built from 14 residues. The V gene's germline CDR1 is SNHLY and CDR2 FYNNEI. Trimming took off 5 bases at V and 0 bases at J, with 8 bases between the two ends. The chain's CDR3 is CASSQAISGNTIYF. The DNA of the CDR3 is TGTGCCAGCAGTCAGGCAATCTCTGGAAACACCATATATTTT.

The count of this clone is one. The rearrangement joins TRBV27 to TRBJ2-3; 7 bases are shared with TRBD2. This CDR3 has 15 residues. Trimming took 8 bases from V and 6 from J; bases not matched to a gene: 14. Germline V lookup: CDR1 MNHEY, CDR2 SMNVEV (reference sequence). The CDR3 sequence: CASGLKGRAGDTQYF. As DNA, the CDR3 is TGTGCCAGCGGCCTCAAGGGGAGGGCCGGGGATACGCAGTATTTT.

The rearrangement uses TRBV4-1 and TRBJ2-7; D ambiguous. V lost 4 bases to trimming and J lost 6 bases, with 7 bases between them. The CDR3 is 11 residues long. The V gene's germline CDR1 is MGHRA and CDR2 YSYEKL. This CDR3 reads CASSLAGEQYF. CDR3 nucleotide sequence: TGCGCCAGCAGCCTTGCAGGCGAGCAGTACTTC.

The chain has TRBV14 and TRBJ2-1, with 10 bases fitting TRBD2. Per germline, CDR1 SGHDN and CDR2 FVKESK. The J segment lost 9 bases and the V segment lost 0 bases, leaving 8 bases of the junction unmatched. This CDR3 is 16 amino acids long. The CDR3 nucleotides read TGTGCCAGCAGCCAAGAAATAAGCGGGAGGGCGATTGAGCAGTTCTTC. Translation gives CASSQEISGRAIEQFF. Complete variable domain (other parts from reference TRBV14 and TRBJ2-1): EAGVTQFPSHSVIEKGQTVTLRCDPISGHDNLYWYRRVMGKEIKFLLHFVKESKQDESGMPNNRFLAERTGGTYSTLKVQPAELEDSGVYFCASSQEISGRAIEQFFGPGTRLTVL.

The CDR3 spells CASSYKGSHEQYF. In DNA, the CDR3 is TGTGCCAGCAGCTATAAGGGCAGCCACGAGCAGTACTTC. The V gene is TRBV5-4, the J gene TRBJ2-7; D uncertain. The CDR3 is made up of 13 amino acids. Trimming stripped 3 bases from V and 5 bases from J, with 12 bases between. Per the germline V gene, CDR1 is SGHNT and CDR2 is YYREEE (reference sequence).

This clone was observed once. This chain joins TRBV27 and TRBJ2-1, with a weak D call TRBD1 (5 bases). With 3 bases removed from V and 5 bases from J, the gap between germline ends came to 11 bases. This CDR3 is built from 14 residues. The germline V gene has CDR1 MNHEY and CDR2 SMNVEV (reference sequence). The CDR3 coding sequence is TGTGCCAGCAGTTTTAGGGGATCCAACAATGAGCAGTTCTTC. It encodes CASSFRGSNNEQFF.

The chain's CDR3 is CASTPPFGNTIYF. In nucleotides, the CDR3 is TGTGCCAGTACCCCCCCATTTGGAAACACCATATATTTT. The gene calls are TRBV19 and TRBJ1-3; no reliable D call. Germline V lookup: CDR1 LNHDA, CDR2 SQIVND (reference sequence). Trimming removed 7 bases from V and 3 bases from J, with 10 bases in between. This CDR3 is 13 amino acids long.

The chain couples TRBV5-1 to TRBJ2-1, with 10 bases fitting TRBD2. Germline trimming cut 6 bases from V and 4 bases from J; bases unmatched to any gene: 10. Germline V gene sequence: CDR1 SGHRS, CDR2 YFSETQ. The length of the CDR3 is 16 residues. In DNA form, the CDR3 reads TGCGCCAGCACTCGGGATGTAGCGGGAGGTTACAATGAGCAGTTCTTC. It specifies CASTRDVAGGYNEQFF.